This T cell receptor (beta chain) originates from a study of CD8 T cells in Susac syndrome. Germline loops: CDR1 ENHRY, CDR2 SYGVKD. V dropped 2 bases and J dropped 2; count of bases not matched to a gene: 1. The CDR3 is made up of 14 amino acids. An amount of RNA that ranged from roughly 0.45 to 1 ug was reverse transcribed with random hexamers. TCRdb passed the immunoSEQ multiplex PCR reads through MiXCR, listing each CDR3 protein once. The data contain a few hundred thousand distinct CDR3 sequences, about nine tenths of them singletons. This clonotype was sampled from a human donor with multiple sclerosis. Sequencing used CD8+ T cells from PBMCs. The rearrangement links TRBV10-3 to TRBJ2-7; 9 bases align to TRBD1. This chain's CDR3 is CAISEGTGTYEQYF. CDR3 DNA: TGTGCCATCAGTGAGGGGACAGGGACCTACGAGCAGTACTTC.